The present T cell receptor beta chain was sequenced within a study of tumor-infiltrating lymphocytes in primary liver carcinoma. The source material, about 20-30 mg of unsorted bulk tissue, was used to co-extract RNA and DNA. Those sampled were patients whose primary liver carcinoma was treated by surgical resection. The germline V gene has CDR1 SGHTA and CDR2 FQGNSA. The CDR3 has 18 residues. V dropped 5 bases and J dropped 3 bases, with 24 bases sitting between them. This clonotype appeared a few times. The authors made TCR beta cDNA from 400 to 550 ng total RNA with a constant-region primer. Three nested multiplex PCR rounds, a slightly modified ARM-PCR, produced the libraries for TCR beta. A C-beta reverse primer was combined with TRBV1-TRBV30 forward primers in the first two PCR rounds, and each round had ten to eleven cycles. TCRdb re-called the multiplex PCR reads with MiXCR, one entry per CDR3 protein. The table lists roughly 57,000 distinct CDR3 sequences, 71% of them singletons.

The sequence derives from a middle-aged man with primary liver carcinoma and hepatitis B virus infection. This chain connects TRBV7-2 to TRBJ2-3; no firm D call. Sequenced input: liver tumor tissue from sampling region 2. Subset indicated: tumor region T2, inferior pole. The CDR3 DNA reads TGTGCCAGCAGCCAGACTTGGATTGACTGGGTTTTAACAGATACGCAGTATTTT. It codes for CASSQTWIDWVLTDTQYF.